The 21 T cell receptor beta chains reported below all come from one sample, sequenced in a study of blood T cells in healthy people across ages. The authors ran a second PCR of 7 to 11 cycles using a sample-barcoded 5' primer and a J-beta primer mix. TCRdb recomputed calls from the 5' RACE reads with MiXCR, one row per CDR3 protein. This sample has approximately 850,000 distinct CDR3 sequences, with about 42% found just once. The specimen sequenced was blood. The receptors come from a man in his sixties in good health.

This chain links TRBV20-1 with TRBJ1-4; D gene unclear. Trimming took off 4 bases at V and 7 bases at J, with 13 bases between the two ends. The CDR3 consists of 13 residues. CDR1 and CDR2 (germline): DFQATT, SNEGSKA (reference sequence). The CDR3 nucleotides read TGCAGTGCTATGTCCCCGAGAGTTGAAAAACTGTTTTTT. Amino acid sequence: CSAMSPRVEKLFF.

The rearrangement links TRBV20-1 to TRBJ1-1; 12 bases match TRBD1. J gave up 4 bases and V 0 bases, and 6 bases lay outside the gene matches. From germline, CDR1 is DFQATT and CDR2 SNEGSKA (reference sequence). The CDR3 is 16 residues long. The CDR3 reads CSARDRDRGRGTEAFF. The CDR3 region has the DNA TGCAGTGCTAGAGATCGGGACAGGGGGCGCGGCACTGAAGCTTTCTTT.

This clonotype appeared a few times. The gene calls are TRBV30 and TRBJ2-7, with 8 bases fitting TRBD1. There are 14 residues in the CDR3. Losses at the gene ends were 4 bases for V and 5 bases for J; bases not matched to a gene: 10. CDR1 GTSNPN and CDR2 SVGIG come from the germline V gene (reference sequence). The CDR3 reads CAWTLGTGANEQYF. In DNA, the CDR3 is TGTGCCTGGACCCTCGGGACAGGAGCCAACGAGCAGTACTTC.

This clonotype turned up a few times. The chain couples TRBV9 to TRBJ2-1, with D possibly TRBD2 on 5 matching bases. The germline CDR1 and CDR2 sequences are SGDLS and YYNGEE. Between the trimmed V and J ends, which lost 4 bases and 2 bases, there was a span of 16 bases. The CDR3 extends over 16 amino acids. The CDR3 region is CASSRLMGNTYNEQFF. CDR3 coding DNA: TGTGCCAGCAGCCGACTAATGGGGAACACCTACAATGAGCAGTTCTTC.

CDR3 loop: CASSLGTGGRNQPQHF. CDR3 sequence (DNA): TGTGCCAGCAGTCTGGGGACAGGGGGCCGTAATCAGCCCCAGCATTTT. The V call is TRBV12-3 or TRBV12-4, the J call TRBJ1-5, with 12 positions matching TRBD1. CDR3 size: 16 residues. Germline trimming cut 5 bases from V and 4 bases from J; bases unmatched to any gene: 6.

The rearrangement joins TRBV6-1 to TRBJ2-6, with TRBD1 matching over 8 bases. The CDR3 consists of 19 residues. The germline V gene encodes CDR1 MNHNS and CDR2 SASEGT. The V segment lost 7 bases and the J segment 2 bases; nucleotides outside the gene matches: 16. The CDR3 loop reads CASMPPGGTGSTGANVLTF. Here the CDR3 DNA reads TGTGCCAGCATGCCCCCCGGTGGGACAGGTTCCACTGGGGCCAACGTCCTGACTTTC.

The chain carries TRBV6-5 and TRBJ2-7; D might be TRBD1 (7 bases). The V gene lost 5 bases and the J gene lost 3 bases, with 17 bases spanning the gap. The length of the CDR3 is 15 residues. Germline CDR1 is MNHEY and CDR2 is SVGAGI. The CDR3 DNA follows: TGTGCCAGCAGTCCTCGGCAGGGGGGACTCTACGAGCAGTACTTC. Its translation is CASSPRQGGLYEQYF.

V is TRBV6-1 and J is TRBJ1-1, with 9 bases aligning to TRBD1. This CDR3 is built from 12 residues. Germline V gene sequence: CDR1 MNHNS, CDR2 SASEGT. With 7 bases clipped from V and 8 bases from J, the junction kept 5 bases outside the gene matches. The CDR3 spells CASTGQGSEAFF. The DNA for the CDR3 is TGTGCCAGCACCGGACAGGGGTCAGAAGCTTTCTTT.

The V and J genes are TRBV5-1 and TRBJ2-7, with D possibly TRBD2 on 6 matching bases. The better agreement between TRBJ2-5 and the DNA end casts doubt on the J call. Germline V gene lookup returns CDR1 SGHRS and CDR2 YFSETQ. The CDR3 consists of 14 residues. Here the CDR3 reads CASSLWDSDETQYF. CDR3 sequence (DNA): TGCGCCAGCAGCTTGTGGGACTCAGACGAGACCCAGTACTTC.

J is TRBJ1-4 and V is TRBV4-3; possible D gene TRBD1, 6 bases. CDR1 and CDR2 from the germline V gene are LGHNA and YSLEER. Trimming stripped 4 bases from V and 4 bases from J, with 16 bases between. The CDR3 length is 16 residues. The CDR3 here is CASSPKRRGGNEKLFF. The CDR3 DNA sequence: TGCGCCAGCAGCCCCAAGCGCAGGGGCGGTAATGAAAAACTGTTTTTT.

V is TRBV25-1 and J is TRBJ2-5; D tentatively reads TRBD1 or TRBD2 (5 bases each). V was trimmed by 5 bases and J by 7 bases, leaving 8 bases between them. The CDR3 has 11 amino acids. Germline V lookup: CDR1 MGHDK, CDR2 SYGVNS. CDR3 loop: CASSTRGTQYF. DNA for the CDR3: TGTGCCAGCAGTACGAGGGGGACCCAGTACTTC. The variable domain in full, with the rest retrieved from reference TRBV25-1 and TRBJ2-5, is EADIYQTPRYLVIGTGKKITLECSQTMGHDKMYWYQQDPGMELHLIHYSYGVNSTEKGDLSSESTVSRIRTEHFPLTLESARPSHTSQYLCASSTRGTQYFGPGTRLLVL.

This clonotype was recorded many times. J is TRBJ2-7 and V is TRBV20-1; the D is unclear. Germline V CDR1 and CDR2: DFQATT, SNEGSKA (reference sequence). CDR3 length equals 13 residues. Trimming took off 3 bases at V and 2 bases at J, with 11 bases between the two ends. The CDR3 sequence: CSASNGPAYEQYF. The CDR3 nucleotides read TGCAGTGCTAGTAATGGTCCTGCCTACGAGCAGTACTTC.

This clonotype was seen a few times. The chain links TRBV7-6 to TRBJ2-1, with TRBD2 identical over 8 bases. Germline values: CDR1 SGHVS, CDR2 FNYEAQ. Trimming removed 5 bases from V and 5 bases from J; junction bases left unmatched: 23. The CDR3 sequence is 20 residues long. The CDR3 coding sequence is TGTGCCAGCAGCCGACTCACCGGGACTAGTGGAAAATCTCGCCACAATGAGCAGTTCTTC. This gives the protein CASSRLTGTSGKSRHNEQFF.

Regarding this clonotype: The junction shows a germline mismatch at one end, possibly a read error. The chain combines TRBV29-1 with TRBJ2-7, with D unclear. Germline CDR1 and CDR2: SQVTM and ANQGSEA. This CDR3 spans 12 amino acids. The CDR3 DNA reads as TGCAGCGTTGTGGTGGCCGCCTACGGGCAGTACTTC. Translated, it gives CSVVVAAYGQYF.

This chain joins TRBV7-9 and TRBJ2-3; possibly TRBD1 for D (6 bases). Per the germline V gene, CDR1 is SEHNR and CDR2 is FQNEAQ (reference sequence). The CDR3 runs to 13 residues. Trimming shortened V by 10 bases and J by 2 bases, and 13 bases separated the two germline ends. The CDR3 DNA is TGTGCCACACCCGGGACAACCACAGATACGCAGTATTTT. This gives the protein CATPGTTTDTQYF.

The chain joins TRBV11-2 to TRBJ1-3, with no clear D. V lost 1 base and J lost 4, with 8 bases in between. CDR1 SGHAT and CDR2 FQNNGV come from the germline V gene. The CDR3 length is 14 residues. The CDR3 protein is CASSLGSRGNTIYF. As DNA, the CDR3 is TGTGCCAGCAGCTTAGGGAGCCGAGGAAACACCATATATTTT.

In its sample, this clonotype was seen once. The J gene is TRBJ1-3, the V gene TRBV28; TRBD1 might be the D (6 bases). CDR1 is MDHEN, CDR2 SYDVKM, per germline. This CDR3 region has 16 residues. V was trimmed by 6 bases and J by 0 bases, leaving 15 bases between them. DNA for the CDR3: TGTGCCAGCAGCCCCAGGGGAGCCAACTCTGGAAACACCATATATTTT. This sequence encodes CASSPRGANSGNTIYF.

The chain recombines TRBV5-4 with TRBJ2-1; 7 positions match TRBD1. This CDR3 region has 15 residues. The junction had 6 bases not matched to a gene; V was cut back by 4 bases and J by 2 bases. The germline V gene encodes CDR1 SGHNT and CDR2 YYREEE (reference sequence). This chain's CDR3 is CASSTGTETYNEQFF. The CDR3, as DNA: TGTGCCAGCAGCACCGGGACAGAGACCTACAATGAGCAGTTCTTC.

This clonotype was recorded many times. The chain carries TRBV20-1 and TRBJ2-1, with TRBD2 identical over 9 bases. The length of the CDR3 is 13 residues. CDR1 and CDR2 (germline): DFQATT, SNEGSKA (reference sequence). The junction had 10 bases not matched to a gene; V was cut back by 8 bases and J by 8 bases. The CDR3 spells CSTPTSGYYEQFF. The CDR3 DNA reads TGCAGTACCCCGACTAGCGGTTACTATGAGCAGTTCTTC.

The chain links TRBV6-6 to TRBJ2-1, with TRBD1 matching over 10 bases. CDR1 and CDR2 from the germline V gene are MNHNY and SVGAGI (reference sequence). Trimming took 2 bases from V and 4 from J; bases not matched to a gene: 5. The CDR3 loop spans 16 amino acids. CDR3 bases: TGTGCCAGCAGTTACACCGGACAGGGGGTTTACAATGAGCAGTTCTTC. Translating it yields CASSYTGQGVYNEQFF.

The chain links TRBV7-9 to TRBJ2-1, with 10 nucleotides matching TRBD2. V dropped 1 base and J dropped 0; count of bases not matched to a gene: 3. Germline CDR1 is SEHNR and CDR2 is FQNEAQ (reference sequence). CDR3 length equals 17 residues. The CDR3 region is CASSLGASGSSYNEQFF. In DNA, the CDR3 is TGTGCCAGCAGCTTAGGTGCTAGCGGGAGCTCCTACAATGAGCAGTTCTTC.